This record concerns one TCR beta chain sequence. This clonotype appeared a few times. Its recognized antigen is unknown. Base qualities were left out, and no much larger clone turns up one base away. The library was obtained by RT-PCR. Sequenced on an Illumina HiSeq 2500. Clones were called with MiXCR by TCRdb after fastp trimmed the public reads at Q25, and only in-frame beta chains were retained. When rows share a CDR3 protein, they turn into one entry using the most common DNA and genes. The sample contains 800,000 to 1,000,000 distinct CDR3 sequences, about 20% of them found a single time. Of the sample, more than 8.5% is held by the ten largest clones. This sample was taken from a study of response to subunit inactivated influenza vaccine (dated by TCRdb to the late 2010s). The study in broad terms: To follow how T cells responded to a trivalent subunit inactivated influenza vaccine, the researchers relied on deep quantitative profiling of the T cell receptor repertoire.

The investigation overall reported the following: The authors proposed that each seasonal influenza vaccination may bring in only a limited number of new T cells.

The sequencing used PBMCs from blood, collected around 5 days after vaccination. The clonotype originates from a man aged 50 or older who received an inactivated influenza vaccine. Donor details come from another sample of the same person, matched by shared clones.

The nucleotide sequence reads TGCAGTGCAGGGGGACAGGGCGTCTGGGGCAATCAGCCCCAGCATTTT. Its coded protein is CSAGGQGVWGNQPQHF. The chain employs TRBV20-1 and TRBJ1-5; TRBD1 matches 9 bases in the middle. As encoded in the germline V gene (reference sequence), CDR1 is DFQATT while CDR2 is SNEGSKA. Ends trimmed: V by 6 bases, J by 2 bases; bases unmatched to a gene: 11. The CDR3 numbers 16 residues from cysteine through phenylalanine. Only the CDR3 DNA stays, 48 bases, in frame from base 1.